This T cell receptor beta chain was sequenced in a study of T cell responses to AZD1222 COVID-19 vaccine. Broader study findings: Spike-specific TCRs gained breadth and depth after people received two AZD1222 doses.

V was pared by 5 bases and J by 7 bases, with 10 bases of the junction left unmatched. The CDR3 sequence is 15 residues long. In germline, CDR1 is SEHNR, CDR2 FQNEAQ (reference sequence). Sequencing used immunoSEQ multiplex PCR; TCRdb keeps in-frame clones, though not all of them. The sample lists some 180,000 clones, about nine tenths seen once, with over 1.5% in the top ten. Points on this clone: What it binds is unknown.

The TCR comes from an adult who received the AZD1222 COVID-19 vaccine. The V and J genes are TRBV7-9 and TRBJ1-4; 7 bases are shared with TRBD1. The specimen was peripheral blood, collected 28 days after the second AZD1222 dose. CDR3 bases: TGTGCCAGCAGCATTTACGGACAGGATGGTGAAAAACTGTTTTTT. Its translation is CASSIYGQDGEKLFF.